Listed below are T cell receptor beta chains from one sample, sequenced in a study of blood T cell repertoires in COVID-19. Here immunoSEQ multiplex PCR was the method, and the copy in TCRdb shows in-frame clones only, minus some. The data hold about 42,000 clones, with around 85% observed a single time. Sequenced material: peripheral blood. The receptors shown here come from a man between 50 and 59 years old with active COVID-19. Both conserved end residues are trimmed from each CDR3.

j_call,v_call,cdr3_aa
TRBJ2-7,TRBV14,ASSQGSATGVMFEQY
TRBJ1-3,TRBV6-5,ATFKLNTIY
TRBJ2-1,TRBV6-2/TRBV6-3,ASSQHRRGWNEQF
TRBJ1-1,TRBV15,ATSRDRVLTEAF
TRBJ2-3,TRBV11-1,ASSLIQGVGTQY
TRBJ1-5,TRBV2,ASSVRQGKNQPQH
TRBJ1-1,TRBV5-1,ASSYPTENTEAF
TRBJ2-1,TRBV6-2/TRBV6-3,ASSYSGTSGIFNEQF
TRBJ2-7,TRBV28,ASGGAPYEQY
TRBJ2-1,TRBV6-6,ASSSGTSGLNEQF
TRBJ2-2,TRBV11-2,ASSLDGRIGGELF
TRBJ1-2,TRBV5-1,ASSLDRGANYGYT
TRBJ2-7,TRBV14,ASSQEGTPSYEQY
TRBJ2-2,TRBV30,AWSEGGRDTGELF
TRBJ1-5,TRBV6-5,ASGQGDQPQH
TRBJ2-1,TRBV7-9,ASSAPLRLAPHNEQF
TRBJ2-1,TRBV7-3,ASSFMAGQNYNEQF
TRBJ2-7,TRBV12-5,ASGSGTGGYEQY
TRBJ2-5,TRBV7-3,ASSLVRGETQY
TRBJ2-7,TRBV10-3,ATTTDRGQSEQY
TRBJ1-6,TRBV11-2,ASSLGGSGNSPLH
TRBJ2-5,TRBV7-5,VRSLVGGVEETQY
TRBJ1-1,TRBV9,ASSNTGALGTEAF
TRBJ2-1,TRBV11-2,ASSLERTSGGAGSRF
TRBJ1-2,TRBV5-1,ASSLTNTGNGYT
TRBJ2-7,TRBV5-4,ASSPWDGGRVYEQY
TRBJ2-4,TRBV13,ASSLRRVGANIQY
TRBJ2-7,TRBV11-3,ASSLPGIVDEQY
TRBJ1-5,TRBV27,ASSLRANQPQH
TRBJ2-7,TRBV3-1/TRBV3-2,AAGTSGYEQY
TRBJ1-6,TRBV4-1,ASSQGAVVPPRGSSYNSPLH
TRBJ2-1,TRBV6-5,ASSYRTAGGGQF
TRBJ2-1,TRBV4-2,ASSQEPGALEQF
TRBJ2-5,TRBV6-5,ASRPHHLKPQY
TRBJ2-5,TRBV7-8,ASRRGGGETQY
TRBJ1-6,TRBV11-1,ASSYTGGSPLH
TRBJ1-1,TRBV18,ASSPTVVVSGMNTEAF
TRBJ2-1,TRBV23-1,ASSQRGQQF
TRBJ2-5,TRBV11-3,ASSSRRDRWEETQY
TRBJ2-1,TRBV2,ASSARSASYNEQF
TRBJ1-3,TRBV12-5,ASGQRAVRSGNTIY
TRBJ2-3,TRBV30,AWIQGGSTDTQY
TRBJ1-4,TRBV5-6,ASSLIEGGRIEKLF
TRBJ2-1,TRBV7-3,ASSLKGLAPASSYNEQF
TRBJ2-5,TRBV5-5,ARSLPGGETQY
TRBJ2-1,TRBV5-1,ASSLQWGDNEQF
TRBJ2-3,TRBV10-3,ASSGLTSTDTQY
TRBJ2-2,TRBV9,ASSHHPGTQNTGELF
TRBJ2-7,TRBV19,ASSYSSGGGAEQY
TRBJ2-2,TRBV30,AWGTEKNTGELF